This TCR beta chain is from a study of T-cell reconstitution after alpha-beta-depleted transplantation in children. Points from the study as a whole: Reports say that about two months after transplant, the alpha-beta T cells came out of several hundred graft clones that had expanded. T-cell counts and diversity at one year post-transplant came mainly from newly produced T cells. Surviving recipient T cells and intrathymic progenitors accounted for some patients' high TCRbeta diversity at day 60.

TCRbeta library construction was performed incorporating unique molecular identifiers. TCRdb redid the calling of the PCR reads with MiXCR, one entry per CDR3 protein. The sample lists about 980,000 distinct CDR3 sequences; less than 30% were seen once. On this clonotype itself: Antigen unknown.

Deletions cut 2 bases from V and 1 base from J, with 15 bases between. The germline CDR1 and CDR2 sequences are SGDLS and YYNGEE. The CDR3 consists of 16 residues. The sample was PBMCs, mostly from graft donor cells, taken 360 days after TCRalphabeta/CD19-depleted stem cell transplant. This chain joins TRBV9 and TRBJ1-1; TRBD1 might be the D (6 bases). The sequence was obtained from a boy younger than two who had a stem cell transplant for SCID, so the T cells may come from the graft donor. CDR3 bases: TGTGCCAGCAGCGTCGCTGACAGGACGAGGAACACTGAAGCTTTCTTT. It is translated as CASSVADRTRNTEAFF.